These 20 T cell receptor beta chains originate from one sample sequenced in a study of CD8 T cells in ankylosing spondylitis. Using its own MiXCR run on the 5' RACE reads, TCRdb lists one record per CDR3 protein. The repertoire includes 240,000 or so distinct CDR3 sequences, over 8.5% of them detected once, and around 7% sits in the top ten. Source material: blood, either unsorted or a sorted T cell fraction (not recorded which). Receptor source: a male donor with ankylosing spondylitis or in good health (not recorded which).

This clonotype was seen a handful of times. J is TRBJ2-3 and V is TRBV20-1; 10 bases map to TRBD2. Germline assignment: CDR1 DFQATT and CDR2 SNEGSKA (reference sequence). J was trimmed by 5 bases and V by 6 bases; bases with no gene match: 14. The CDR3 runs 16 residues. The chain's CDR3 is CSAPELAGAKGDTQYF. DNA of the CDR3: TGCAGTGCCCCGGAGCTAGCGGGGGCCAAGGGAGATACGCAGTATTTT.

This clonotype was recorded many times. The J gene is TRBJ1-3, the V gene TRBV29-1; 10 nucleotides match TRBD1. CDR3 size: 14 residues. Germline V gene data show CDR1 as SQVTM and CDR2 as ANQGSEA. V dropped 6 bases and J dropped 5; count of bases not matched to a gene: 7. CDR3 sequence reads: CSVSGDRGRNTIYF. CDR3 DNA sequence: TGCAGCGTGAGCGGGGACAGGGGTCGAAACACCATATATTTT.

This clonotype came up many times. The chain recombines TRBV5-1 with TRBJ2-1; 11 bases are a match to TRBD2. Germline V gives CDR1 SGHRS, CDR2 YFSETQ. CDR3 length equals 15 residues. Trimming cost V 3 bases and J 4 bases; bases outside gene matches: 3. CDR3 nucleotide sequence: TGCGCCAGCAGCTACACTAGCGGGGGTTACAATGAGCAGTTCTTC. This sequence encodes CASSYTSGGYNEQFF.

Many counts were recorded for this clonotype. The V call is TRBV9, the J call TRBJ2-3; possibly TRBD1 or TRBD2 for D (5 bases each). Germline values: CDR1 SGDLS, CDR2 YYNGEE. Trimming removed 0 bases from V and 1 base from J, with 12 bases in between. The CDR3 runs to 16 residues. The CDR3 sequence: CASSVEVRDRTDTQYF. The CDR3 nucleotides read TGTGCCAGCAGCGTAGAAGTCAGGGACCGCACAGATACGCAGTATTTT. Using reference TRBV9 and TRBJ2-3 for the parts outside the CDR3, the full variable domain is DSGVTQTPKHLITATGQRVTLRCSPRSGDLSVYWYQQSLDQGLQFLIQYYNGEERAKGNILERFSAQQFPDLHSELNLSSLELGDSALYFCASSVEVRDRTDTQYFGPGTRLTVL.

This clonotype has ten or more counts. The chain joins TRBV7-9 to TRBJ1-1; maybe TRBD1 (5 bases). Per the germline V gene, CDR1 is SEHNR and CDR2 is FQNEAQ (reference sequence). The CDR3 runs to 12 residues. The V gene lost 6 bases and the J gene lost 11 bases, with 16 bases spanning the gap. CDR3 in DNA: TGTGCCAGCAGAGCAACTGGGGGTACGGCTTTCTTT. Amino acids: CASRATGGTAFF.

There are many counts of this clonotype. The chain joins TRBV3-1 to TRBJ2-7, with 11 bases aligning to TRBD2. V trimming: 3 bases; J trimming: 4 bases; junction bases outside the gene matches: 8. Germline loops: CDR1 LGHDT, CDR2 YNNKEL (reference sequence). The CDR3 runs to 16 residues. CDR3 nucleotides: TGTGCCAGCAGCCATGGGACTAGCGGACAACGGTACGAGCAGTACTTC. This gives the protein CASSHGTSGQRYEQYF.

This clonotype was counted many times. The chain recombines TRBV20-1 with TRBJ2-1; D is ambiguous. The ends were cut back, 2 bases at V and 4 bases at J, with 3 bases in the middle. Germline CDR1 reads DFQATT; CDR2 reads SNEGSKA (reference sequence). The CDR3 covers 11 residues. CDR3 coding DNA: TGCAGTGCTAGACAGTACAATGAGCAGTTCTTC. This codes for CSARQYNEQFF.

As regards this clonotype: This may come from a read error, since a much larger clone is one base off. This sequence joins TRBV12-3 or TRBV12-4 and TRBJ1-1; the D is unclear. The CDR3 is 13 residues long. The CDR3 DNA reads TGTGCCAGCAGTTTCTCCCAGAACACTGAAGCTTCCTTT. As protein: CASSFSQNTEASF.

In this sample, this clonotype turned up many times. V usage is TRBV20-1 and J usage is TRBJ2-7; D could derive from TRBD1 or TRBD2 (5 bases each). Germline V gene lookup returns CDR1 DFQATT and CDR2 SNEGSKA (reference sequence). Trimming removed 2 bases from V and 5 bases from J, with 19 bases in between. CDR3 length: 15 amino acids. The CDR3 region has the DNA TGCAGTGCTAGACCCCCTGGGGGAGTGAAGAACGAGCAGTACTTC. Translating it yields CSARPPGGVKNEQYF.

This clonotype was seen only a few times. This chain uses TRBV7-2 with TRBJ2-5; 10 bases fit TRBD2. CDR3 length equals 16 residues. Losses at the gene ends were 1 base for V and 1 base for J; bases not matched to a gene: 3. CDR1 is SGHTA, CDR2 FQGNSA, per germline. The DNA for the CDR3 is TGTGCCAGCAGCTTAGGGCCTAGCGGGGGCCAAGAGACCCAGTACTTC. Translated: CASSLGPSGGQETQYF.

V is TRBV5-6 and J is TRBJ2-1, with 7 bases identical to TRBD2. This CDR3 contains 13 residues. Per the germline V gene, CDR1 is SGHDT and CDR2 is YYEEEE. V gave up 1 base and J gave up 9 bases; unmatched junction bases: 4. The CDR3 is CASSLWQRGEQFF. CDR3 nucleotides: TGTGCCAGCAGCTTGTGGCAGCGGGGTGAGCAGTTCTTC.

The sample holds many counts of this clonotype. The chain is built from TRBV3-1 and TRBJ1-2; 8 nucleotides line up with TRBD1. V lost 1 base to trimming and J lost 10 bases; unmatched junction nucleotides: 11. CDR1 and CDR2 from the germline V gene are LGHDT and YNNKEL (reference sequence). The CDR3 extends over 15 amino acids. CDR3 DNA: TGTGCCAGCAGCCAAGTCTCTTCGGACAGGGCTTTCTACACCTTC. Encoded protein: CASSQVSSDRAFYTF.

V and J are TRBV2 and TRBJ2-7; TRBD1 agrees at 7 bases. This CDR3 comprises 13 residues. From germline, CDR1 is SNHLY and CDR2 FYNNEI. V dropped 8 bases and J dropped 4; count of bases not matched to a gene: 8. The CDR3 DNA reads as TGTGCCAGCCGAGGGACAGAAAGTTACGAGCAGTACTTC. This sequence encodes CASRGTESYEQYF.

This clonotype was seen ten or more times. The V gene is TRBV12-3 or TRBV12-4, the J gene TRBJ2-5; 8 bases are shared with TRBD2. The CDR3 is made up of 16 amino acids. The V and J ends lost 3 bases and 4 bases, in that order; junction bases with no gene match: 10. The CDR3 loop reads CASSFLVAGMGETQYF. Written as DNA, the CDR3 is TGTGCCAGCAGTTTCTTGGTAGCGGGGATGGGAGAGACCCAGTACTTC.

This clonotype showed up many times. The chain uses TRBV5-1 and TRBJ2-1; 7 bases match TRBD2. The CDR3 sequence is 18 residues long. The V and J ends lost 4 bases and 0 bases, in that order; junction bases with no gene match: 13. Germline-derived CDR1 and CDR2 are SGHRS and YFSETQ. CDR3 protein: CASSALILALPSYNEQFF. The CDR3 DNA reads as TGCGCCAGCAGCGCCCTAATACTAGCGCTACCCTCCTACAATGAGCAGTTCTTC.

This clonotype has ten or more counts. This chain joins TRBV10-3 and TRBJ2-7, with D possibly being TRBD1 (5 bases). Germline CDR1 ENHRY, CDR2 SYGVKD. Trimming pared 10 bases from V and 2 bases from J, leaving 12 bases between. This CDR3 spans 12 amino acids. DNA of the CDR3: TGTGCCACCAGCCAGGGTACCTACGAGCAGTACTTC. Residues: CATSQGTYEQYF.

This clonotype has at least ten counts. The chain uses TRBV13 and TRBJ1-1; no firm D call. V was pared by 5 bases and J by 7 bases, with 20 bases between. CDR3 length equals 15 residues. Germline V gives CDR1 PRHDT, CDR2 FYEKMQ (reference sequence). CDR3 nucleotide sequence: TGTGCCAGCAGCCAAAGGACCAATATGGGAAATGAAGCTTTCTTT. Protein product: CASSQRTNMGNEAFF.

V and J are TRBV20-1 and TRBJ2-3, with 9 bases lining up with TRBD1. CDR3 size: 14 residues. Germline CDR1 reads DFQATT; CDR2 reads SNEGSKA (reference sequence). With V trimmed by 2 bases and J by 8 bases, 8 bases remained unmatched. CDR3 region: CSARSGQGRATQYF. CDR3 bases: TGCAGTGCTAGAAGCGGACAGGGGAGGGCTACGCAGTATTTT.

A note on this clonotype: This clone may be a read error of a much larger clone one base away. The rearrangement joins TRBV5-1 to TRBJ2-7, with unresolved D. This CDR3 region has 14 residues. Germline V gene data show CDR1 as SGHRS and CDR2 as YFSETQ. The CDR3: CASSLGGLGFERYF. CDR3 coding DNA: TGCGCCAGCAGCTTGGGGGGATTAGGATTCGAGCGGTACTTC.

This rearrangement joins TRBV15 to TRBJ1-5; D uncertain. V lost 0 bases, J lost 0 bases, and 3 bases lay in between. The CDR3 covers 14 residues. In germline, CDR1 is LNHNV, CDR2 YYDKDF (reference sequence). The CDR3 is CATSRDVSNQPQHF. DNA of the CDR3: TGTGCCACCAGCAGAGATGTTAGCAATCAGCCCCAGCATTTT.